A selection of T cell receptor beta chains follows, all from one sample in a study of OX40 agonist ivuxolimab in advanced cancers. The method was immunoSEQ multiplex PCR; TCRdb's version includes in-frame clones alone and lacks a portion of them. The sample shows nearly 60,000 clones, about 81% of them seen only once. The sample consisted of CD4+ or CD8+ T cells sorted from blood, taken in a trial of the OX40 agonist ivuxolimab. The receptors were gathered from an adult with an advanced solid tumor such as melanoma, head and neck, liver or kidney cancer. Both conserved end residues are part of each CDR3. D genes are given only for firm matches. Clone size appears in some rows only: once, few, many, or a class for an expanded clone.

d_call	v_call	j_call	clone_size	cdr3_aa
-	TRBV19	TRBJ1-1	-	CASSISGQANTEAFF
TRBD2	TRBV18	TRBJ2-1	-	CASSIIAGGADNEQFF
-	TRBV5-6	TRBJ2-6	-	CASSLIANTGANVLTF
-	TRBV5-1	TRBJ2-5	-	CASRRQAGNEETQYF
TRBD1	TRBV29-1	TRBJ2-1	-	CSVAMTQGALSYNEQFF
-	TRBV7-9	TRBJ2-1	once	CASSPPGSYNEQFF
-	TRBV11-3	TRBJ2-4	-	CASRDSEAKNIQYF
-	TRBV19	TRBJ1-5	-	CASSQWIPGQPQHF
-	TRBV7-2	TRBJ2-2	-	CASSPRGSNTGELFF
-	TRBV2	TRBJ2-4	medium-sized	CASSEEGTVGDIQYF
-	TRBV9	TRBJ2-1	-	CASSVAGSGYNEQFF
TRBD1	TRBV28	TRBJ1-4	once	CASSRTGINEKLFF
TRBD1	TRBV18	TRBJ1-6	-	CASSPGTGDNSPLHF
-	TRBV29-1	TRBJ1-5	-	CSVREDSNQPQHF
-	TRBV5-4	TRBJ1-2	few	CASSFSREHGYTF
-	TRBV19	TRBJ1-5	-	CASSIANQPQHF
TRBD2	TRBV7-8	TRBJ2-5	-	CASSLWPPLGTSGGRGQETQYF
-	TRBV5-1	TRBJ2-2	few	CASSSVPSRNTGELFF
-	TRBV19	TRBJ2-2	-	CASLPRPPNTGELFF
TRBD2	TRBV11-2	TRBJ2-1	-	CASSLVRGKGNEQFF
TRBD1	TRBV4-2	TRBJ1-5	-	CASSHTQGDSNQPQHF
-	TRBV6-1	TRBJ1-6	-	CASTQGNSPLHF
-	TRBV7-2	TRBJ2-1	few	CASSLLSSYNEQFF
-	TRBV19	TRBJ1-2	few	CASTSGSRGYTF
-	TRBV14	TRBJ2-5	-	CASSLPETQYF
-	TRBV4-2	TRBJ1-1	-	CASSQDIDVGGNTEAFF
TRBD1	TRBV5-6	TRBJ1-3	-	CASSLARDRGSGNTIYF